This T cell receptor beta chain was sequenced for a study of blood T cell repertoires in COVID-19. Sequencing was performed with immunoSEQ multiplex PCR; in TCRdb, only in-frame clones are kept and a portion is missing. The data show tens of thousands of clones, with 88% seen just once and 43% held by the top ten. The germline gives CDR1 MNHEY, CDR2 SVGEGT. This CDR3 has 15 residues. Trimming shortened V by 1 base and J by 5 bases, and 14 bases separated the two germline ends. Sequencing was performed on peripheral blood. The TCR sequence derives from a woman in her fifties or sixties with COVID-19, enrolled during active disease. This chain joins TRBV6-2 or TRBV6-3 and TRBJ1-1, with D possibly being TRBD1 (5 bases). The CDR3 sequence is CASSYFAGVGTEAFF. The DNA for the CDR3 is TGTGCCAGCAGTTACTTCGCGGGGGTTGGGACTGAAGCTTTCTTT.